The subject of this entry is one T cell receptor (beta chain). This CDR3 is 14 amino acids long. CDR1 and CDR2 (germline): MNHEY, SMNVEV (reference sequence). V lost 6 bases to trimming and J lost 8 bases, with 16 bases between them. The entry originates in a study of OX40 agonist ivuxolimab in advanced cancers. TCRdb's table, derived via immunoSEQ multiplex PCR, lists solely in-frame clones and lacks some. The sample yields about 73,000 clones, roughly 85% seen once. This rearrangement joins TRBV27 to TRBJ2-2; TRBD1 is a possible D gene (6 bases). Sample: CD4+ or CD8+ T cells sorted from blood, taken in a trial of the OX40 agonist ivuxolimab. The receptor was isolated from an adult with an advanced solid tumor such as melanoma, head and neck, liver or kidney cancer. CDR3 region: CASRPPWQGGELFF. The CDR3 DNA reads TGTGCCAGCAGACCTCCTTGGCAGGGGGGGGAGCTGTTTTTT.